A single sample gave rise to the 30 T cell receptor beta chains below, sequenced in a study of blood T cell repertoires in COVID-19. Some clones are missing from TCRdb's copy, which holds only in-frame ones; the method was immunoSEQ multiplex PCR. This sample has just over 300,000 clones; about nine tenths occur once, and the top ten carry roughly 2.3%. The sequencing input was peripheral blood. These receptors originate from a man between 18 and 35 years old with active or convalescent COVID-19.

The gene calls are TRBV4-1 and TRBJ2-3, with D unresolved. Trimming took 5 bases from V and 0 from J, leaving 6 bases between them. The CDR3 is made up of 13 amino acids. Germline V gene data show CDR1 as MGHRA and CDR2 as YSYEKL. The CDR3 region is CASSVQSTDTQYF. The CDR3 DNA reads TGCGCCAGCAGCGTGCAGAGCACAGATACGCAGTATTTT.

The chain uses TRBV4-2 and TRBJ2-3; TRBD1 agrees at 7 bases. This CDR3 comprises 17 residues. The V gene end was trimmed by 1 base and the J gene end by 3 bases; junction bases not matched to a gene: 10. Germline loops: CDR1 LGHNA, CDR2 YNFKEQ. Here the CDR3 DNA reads TGTGCCAGCAGCCAAGGGGCAACAGGGGCGAGGACAGATACGCAGTATTTT. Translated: CASSQGATGARTDTQYF.

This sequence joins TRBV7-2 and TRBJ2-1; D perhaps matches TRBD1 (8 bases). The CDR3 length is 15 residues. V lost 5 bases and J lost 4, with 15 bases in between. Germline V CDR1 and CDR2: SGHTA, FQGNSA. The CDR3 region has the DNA TGTGCCAGCAGCACAGGGGGGGATCCTTACAATGAGCAGTTCTTC. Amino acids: CASSTGGDPYNEQFF. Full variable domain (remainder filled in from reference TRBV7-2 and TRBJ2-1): GAGVSQSPSNKVTEKGKDVELRCDPISGHTALYWYRQSLGQGLEFLIYFQGNSAPDKSGLPSDRFSAERTGGSVSTLTIQRTQQEDSAVYLCASSTGGDPYNEQFFGPGTRLTVL.

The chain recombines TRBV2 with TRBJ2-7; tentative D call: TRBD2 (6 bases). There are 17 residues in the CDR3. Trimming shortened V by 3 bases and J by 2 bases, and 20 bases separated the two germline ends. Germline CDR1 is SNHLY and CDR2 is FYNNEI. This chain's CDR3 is CASSDYLGRGTAYEQYF. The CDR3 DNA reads TGTGCCAGCAGTGATTACCTAGGTCGCGGGACCGCCTACGAGCAGTACTTC. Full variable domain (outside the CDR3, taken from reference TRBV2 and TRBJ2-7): EPEVTQTPSHQVTQMGQEVILRCVPISNHLYFYWYRQILGQKVEFLVSFYNNEISEKSEIFDDQFSVERPDGSNFTLKIRSTKLEDSAMYFCASSDYLGRGTAYEQYFGPGTRLTVT.

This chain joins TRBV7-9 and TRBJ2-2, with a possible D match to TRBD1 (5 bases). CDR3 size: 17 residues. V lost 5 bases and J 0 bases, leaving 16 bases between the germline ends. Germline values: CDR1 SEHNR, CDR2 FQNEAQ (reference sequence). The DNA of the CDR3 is TGTGCCAGCAGCATTACAACAGGTACCGCGAACACCGGGGAGCTGTTTTTT. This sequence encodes CASSITTGTANTGELFF. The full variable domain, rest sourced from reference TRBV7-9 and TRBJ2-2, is DTGVSQNPRHKITKRGQNVTFRCDPISEHNRLYWYRQTLGQGPEFLTYFQNEAQLEKSRLLSDRFSAERPKGSFSTLEIQRTEQGDSAMYLCASSITTGTANTGELFFGEGSRLTVL.

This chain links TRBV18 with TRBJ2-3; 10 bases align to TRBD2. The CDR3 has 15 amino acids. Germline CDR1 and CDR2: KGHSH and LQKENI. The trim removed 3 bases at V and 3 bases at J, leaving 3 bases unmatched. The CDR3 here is CASSPSSGSTDTQYF. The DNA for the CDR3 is TGTGCCAGCTCACCCTCTAGCGGGAGTACAGATACGCAGTATTTT. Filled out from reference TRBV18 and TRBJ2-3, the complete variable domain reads NAGVMQNPRHLVRRRGQEARLRCSPMKGHSHVYWYRQLPEEGLKFMVYLQKENIIDESGMPKERFSAEFPKEGPSILRIQQVVRGDSAAYFCASSPSSGSTDTQYFGPGTRLTVL.

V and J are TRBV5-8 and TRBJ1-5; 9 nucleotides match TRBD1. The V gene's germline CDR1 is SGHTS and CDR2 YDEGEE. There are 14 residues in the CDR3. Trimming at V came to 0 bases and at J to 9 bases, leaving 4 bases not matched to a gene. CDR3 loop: CASSLEQGARPQHF. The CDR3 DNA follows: TGTGCCAGCAGCTTGGAACAGGGGGCGCGGCCCCAGCATTTT.

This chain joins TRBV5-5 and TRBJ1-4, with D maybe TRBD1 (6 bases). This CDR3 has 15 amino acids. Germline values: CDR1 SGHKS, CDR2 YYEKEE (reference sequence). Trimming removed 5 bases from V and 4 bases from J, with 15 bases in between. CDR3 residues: CASSVLGAINEKLFF. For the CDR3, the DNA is TGTGCCAGCAGTGTATTGGGGGCGATTAATGAAAAACTGTTTTTT.

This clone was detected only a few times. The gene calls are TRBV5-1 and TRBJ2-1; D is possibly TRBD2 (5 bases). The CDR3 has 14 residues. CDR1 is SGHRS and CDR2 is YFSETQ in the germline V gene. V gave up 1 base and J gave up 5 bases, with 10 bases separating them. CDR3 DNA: TGCGCCAGCAGCTTGAATCCGGGGAACAATGAGCAGTTCTTC. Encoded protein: CASSLNPGNNEQFF.

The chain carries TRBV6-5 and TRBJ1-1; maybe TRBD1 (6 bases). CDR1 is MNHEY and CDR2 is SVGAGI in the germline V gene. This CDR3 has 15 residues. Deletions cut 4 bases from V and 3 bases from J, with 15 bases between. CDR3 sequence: CASSFTRGGDTEAFF. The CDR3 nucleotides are TGTGCCAGCAGTTTTACCAGGGGAGGGGACACTGAAGCTTTCTTT.

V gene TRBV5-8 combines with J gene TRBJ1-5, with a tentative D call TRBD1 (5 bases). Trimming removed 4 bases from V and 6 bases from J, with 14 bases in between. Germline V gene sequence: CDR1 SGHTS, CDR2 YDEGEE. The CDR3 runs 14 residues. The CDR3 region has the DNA TGTGCCAGCAGCGGGAGCGGGGGAGGTCAGCCCCAGCATTTT. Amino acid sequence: CASSGSGGGQPQHF.

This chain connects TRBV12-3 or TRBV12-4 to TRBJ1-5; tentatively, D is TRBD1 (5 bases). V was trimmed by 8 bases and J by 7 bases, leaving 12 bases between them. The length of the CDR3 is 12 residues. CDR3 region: CASSQGQQPQHF. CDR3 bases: TGTGCCAGCTCTCAGGGTCAGCAGCCCCAGCATTTT.

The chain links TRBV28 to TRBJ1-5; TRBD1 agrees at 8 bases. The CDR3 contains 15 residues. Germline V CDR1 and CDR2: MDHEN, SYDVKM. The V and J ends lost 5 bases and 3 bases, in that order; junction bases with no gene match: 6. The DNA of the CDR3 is TGTGCCAGCAGTCCGGGACAGGTACACAATCAGCCCCAGCATTTT. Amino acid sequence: CASSPGQVHNQPQHF.

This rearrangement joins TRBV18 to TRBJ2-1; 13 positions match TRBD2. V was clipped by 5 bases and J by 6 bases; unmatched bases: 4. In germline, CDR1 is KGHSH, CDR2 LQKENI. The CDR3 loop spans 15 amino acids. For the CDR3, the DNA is TGTGCCAGCTCATCACTAGCGGGGGGGCTCAATGAGCAGTTCTTC. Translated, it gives CASSSLAGGLNEQFF. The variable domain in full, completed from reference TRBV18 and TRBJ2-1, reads NAGVMQNPRHLVRRRGQEARLRCSPMKGHSHVYWYRQLPEEGLKFMVYLQKENIIDESGMPKERFSAEFPKEGPSILRIQQVVRGDSAAYFCASSSLAGGLNEQFFGPGTRLTVL.

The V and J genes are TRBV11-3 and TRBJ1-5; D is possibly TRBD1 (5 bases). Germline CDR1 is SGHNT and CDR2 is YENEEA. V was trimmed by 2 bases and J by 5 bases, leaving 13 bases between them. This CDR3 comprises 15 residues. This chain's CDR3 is CASSLPSREDQPQHF. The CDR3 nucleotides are TGTGCCAGCAGCTTACCGTCCAGGGAAGATCAGCCCCAGCATTTT.

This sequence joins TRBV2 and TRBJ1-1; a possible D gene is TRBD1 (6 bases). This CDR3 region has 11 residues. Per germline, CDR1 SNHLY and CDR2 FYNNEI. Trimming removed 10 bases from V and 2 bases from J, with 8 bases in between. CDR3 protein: CAKQGNTEAFF. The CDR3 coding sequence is TGTGCCAAACAGGGTAACACTGAAGCTTTCTTT.

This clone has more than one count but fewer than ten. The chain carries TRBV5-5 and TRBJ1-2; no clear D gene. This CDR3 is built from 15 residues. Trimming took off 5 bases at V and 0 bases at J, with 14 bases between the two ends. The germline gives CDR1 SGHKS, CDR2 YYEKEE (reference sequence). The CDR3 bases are TGTGCCAGCAGATCCTCAGTGAGGGCTAACTATGGCTACACCTTC. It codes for CASRSSVRANYGYTF.

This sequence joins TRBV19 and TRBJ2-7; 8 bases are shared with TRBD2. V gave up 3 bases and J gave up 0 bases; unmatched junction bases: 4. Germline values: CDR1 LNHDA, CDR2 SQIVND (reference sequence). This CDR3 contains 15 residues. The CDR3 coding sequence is TGTGCCAGTAGTATTTTCGGGGGGGCCTCCTACGAGCAGTACTTC. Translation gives CASSIFGGASYEQYF.

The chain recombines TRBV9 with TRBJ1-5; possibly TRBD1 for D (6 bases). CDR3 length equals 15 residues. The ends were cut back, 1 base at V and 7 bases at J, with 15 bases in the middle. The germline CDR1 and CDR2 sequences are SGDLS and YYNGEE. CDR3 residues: CASSVNGRQGQPQHF. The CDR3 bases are TGTGCCAGCAGCGTAAACGGCAGGCAGGGGCAGCCCCAGCATTTT.

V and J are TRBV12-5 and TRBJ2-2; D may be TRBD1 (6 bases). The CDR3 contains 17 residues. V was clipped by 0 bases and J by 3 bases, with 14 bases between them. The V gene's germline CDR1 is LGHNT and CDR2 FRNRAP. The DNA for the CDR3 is TGTGCTAGTGGTTTGGTCCCACGGGACATGGACACCGGGGAGCTGTTTTTT. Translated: CASGLVPRDMDTGELFF.

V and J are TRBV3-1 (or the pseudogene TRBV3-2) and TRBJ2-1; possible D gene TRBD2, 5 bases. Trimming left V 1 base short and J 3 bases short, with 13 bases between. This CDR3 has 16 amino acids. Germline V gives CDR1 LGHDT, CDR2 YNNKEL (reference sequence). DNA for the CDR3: TGTGCCAGCAGCCAAGTGGGCGCTGCGGGCTACAATGAGCAGTTCTTC. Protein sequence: CASSQVGAAGYNEQFF.

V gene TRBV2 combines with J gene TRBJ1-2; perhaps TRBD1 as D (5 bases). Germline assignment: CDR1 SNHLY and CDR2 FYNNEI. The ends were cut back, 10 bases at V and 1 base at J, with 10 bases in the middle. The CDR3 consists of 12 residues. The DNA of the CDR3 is TGTGCCACCCCGGGGGTTAACTATGGCTACACCTTC. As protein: CATPGVNYGYTF.

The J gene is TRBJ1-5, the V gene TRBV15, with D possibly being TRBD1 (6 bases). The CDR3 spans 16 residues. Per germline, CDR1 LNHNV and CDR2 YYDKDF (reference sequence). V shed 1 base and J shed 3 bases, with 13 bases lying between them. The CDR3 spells CATSRARTVYNQPQHF. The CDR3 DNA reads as TGTGCCACCAGCAGAGCTCGGACAGTTTACAATCAGCCCCAGCATTTT.

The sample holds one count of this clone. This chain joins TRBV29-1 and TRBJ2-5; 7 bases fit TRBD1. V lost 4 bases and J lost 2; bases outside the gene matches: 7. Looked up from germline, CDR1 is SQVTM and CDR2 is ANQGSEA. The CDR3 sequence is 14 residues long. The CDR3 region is CSVVKDRSQETQYF. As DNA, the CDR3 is TGCAGCGTTGTTAAGGACAGGAGTCAAGAGACCCAGTACTTC.

The CDR3 is CASSSGLAGGSGELFF. The DNA for the CDR3 is TGTGCCAGCAGCTCAGGACTAGCGGGGGGTTCCGGGGAGCTGTTTTTT. The rearrangement uses TRBV11-3 and TRBJ2-2, with 14 bases fitting TRBD2. The CDR3 length is 16 residues. The germline V gene encodes CDR1 SGHNT and CDR2 YENEEA. Trimming at V came to 4 bases and at J to 6 bases, leaving 4 bases not matched to a gene.

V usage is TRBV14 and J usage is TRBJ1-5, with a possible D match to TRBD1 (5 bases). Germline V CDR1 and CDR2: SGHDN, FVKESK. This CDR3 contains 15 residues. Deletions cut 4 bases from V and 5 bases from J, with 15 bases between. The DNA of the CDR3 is TGTGCCAGCAGCCCTTGGGGCTGGGTCGATCAGCCCCAGCATTTT. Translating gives CASSPWGWVDQPQHF.

As DNA, the CDR3 is TGTGCCAGTAGTATGGGGGCAGGGGGGCAATACGAGCAGTACTTC. This sequence encodes CASSMGAGGQYEQYF. The chain couples TRBV19 to TRBJ2-7, with D perhaps matching TRBD1 (7 bases). The germline CDR1 and CDR2 sequences are LNHDA and SQIVND (reference sequence). The CDR3 runs 15 residues. With 3 bases removed from V and 4 bases from J, the gap between germline ends came to 16 bases.

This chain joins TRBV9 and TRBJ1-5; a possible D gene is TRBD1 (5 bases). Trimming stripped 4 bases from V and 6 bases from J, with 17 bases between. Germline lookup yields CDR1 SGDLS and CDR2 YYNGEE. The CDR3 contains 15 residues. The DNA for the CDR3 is TGTGCCAGCAGCCCCACGGGCAGGGAGGGTCAGCCCCAGCATTTT. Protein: CASSPTGREGQPQHF.

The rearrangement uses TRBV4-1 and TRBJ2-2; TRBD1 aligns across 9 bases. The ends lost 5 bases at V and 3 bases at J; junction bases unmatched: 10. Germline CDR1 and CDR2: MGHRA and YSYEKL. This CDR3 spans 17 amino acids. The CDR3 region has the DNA TGCGCCAGCAGCTTACTGCCGGGACAGGGCGACACCGGGGAGCTGTTTTTT. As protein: CASSLLPGQGDTGELFF.

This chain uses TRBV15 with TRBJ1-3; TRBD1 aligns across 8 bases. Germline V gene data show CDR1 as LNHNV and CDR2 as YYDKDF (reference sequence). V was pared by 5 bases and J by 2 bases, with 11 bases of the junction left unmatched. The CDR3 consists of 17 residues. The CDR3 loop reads CATSGLTGGRPGNTIYF. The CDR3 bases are TGTGCCACCAGCGGCCTAACAGGGGGGAGGCCTGGAAACACCATATATTTT.